This T cell receptor beta chain was found in a study of vaccination and CD4 T cells after COVID-19. At the level of the study: Drawing of post-COVID samples took place a median roughly 97 days after diagnosis (range 35 to 161). The authors sampled a few convalescent patients on day 14 and on days 161 to 241 post-vaccination.

Trimming cost V 4 bases and J 8 bases; bases outside gene matches: 9. Germline V gene sequence: CDR1 MNHNS, CDR2 SASEGT. The CDR3 spans 14 residues. Study observations and caveats: Convalescent patients' vaccine-specific clones were spike mono-reactive in 304 of 307 cases.

Documented time point: late sampling 161 to 241 days after vaccination in a few convalescent patients. The treatment is: roughly 11-day PBMC culture with coronavirus spike peptide pools or control peptides (ViraFEST assay). ViraFEST grew antigen-specific T cells using peptide pools, then sequenced TCRs. This clonotype was counted only a few times. Its antigen is still unknown. Sequence data for DNA of cultured CD4+ T cells were generated by the Oncomine TCR Beta short-read assay. Via MiXCR, TCRdb re-called the PCR reads, giving one row per CDR3 protein. The sample yields around 16,000 distinct CDR3 sequences, approximately 56% seen once.

The V call is TRBV6-1, the J call TRBJ1-2; TRBD1 agrees at 8 bases. This sequence originates from a human donor who had recovered from COVID-19. The source material was CD4+ T cells from blood, cultured in vitro, sampled about 7 months after SARS-CoV-2 vaccination. The CDR3 sequence is CASSGLQGAEGYTF. The CDR3 bases are TGTGCCAGCAGTGGGCTTCAGGGGGCGGAGGGCTACACCTTC.